The 2 T cell receptor beta chains below come from one sample, sequenced in a study of shared clonotypes between healthy human individuals. The assay was immunoSEQ multiplex PCR, and TCRdb's table has in-frame clones only and misses some. The sample consists of about 680,000 clones, 73% of them appearing once. The sample consisted of memory CD4+ T cells sorted from blood. Subset specified: CD45RA-negative fraction. The receptors originated from a woman aged 30 to 39 in good health.

Comments on this clone: Within the sample, other DNA sequences also encode this same CDR3. The chain combines TRBV19 with TRBJ2-2; D is perhaps TRBD2 (6 bases). Germline CDR1 LNHDA, CDR2 SQIVND (reference sequence). There are 14 residues in the CDR3. With 5 bases removed from V and 3 bases from J, the gap between germline ends came to 10 bases. This CDR3 reads CASSPGTHTGELFF. The CDR3 region has the DNA TGTGCCAGTAGTCCCGGGACTCACACCGGGGAGCTGTTTTTT.

The chain links TRBV28 to TRBJ2-3, with TRBD2 matching over 8 bases. The CDR3 consists of 14 residues. J was trimmed by 6 bases and V by 6 bases; bases with no gene match: 8. CDR1 MDHEN and CDR2 SYDVKM come from the germline V gene. CDR3 amino acids: CASRPGTSKDTQYF. CDR3 DNA: TGTGCCAGCAGGCCCGGGACTAGTAAGGATACGCAGTATTTT.